This passage covers 18 T cell receptor beta chains from one sample sequenced in a study of cytomegalovirus exposure and HLA in healthy donors. The PCR made use of 60 Vbeta and 13 Jbeta primers. Profiled with immunoSEQ multiplex PCR; TCRdb holds only in-frame clones, not every one. The table shows 70,000 or so clones, with just over 85% occurring only once. The sequenced sample was PBMCs. The origin of the receptors is a woman aged 25 to 45 in good health and CMV-seronegative.

The chain employs TRBV6-8 and TRBJ2-5; maybe TRBD1 (6 bases). Matching the DNA end better, TRBJ2-7 makes the J call doubtful. The germline CDR1 and CDR2 sequences are MNHGY and SAAAGT. This CDR3 comprises 15 residues. CDR3 DNA: TGTGCCAGCAGTCGTTCTGACAGGATCTCCTACGAGCAGTACTTC. Translated, it gives CASSRSDRISYEQYF.

The rearrangement links TRBV25-1 to TRBJ1-6; D might be TRBD1 (5 bases). This CDR3 region has 15 residues. The germline gives CDR1 MGHDK, CDR2 SYGVNS. The ends were cut back, 6 bases at V and 2 bases at J, with 11 bases in the middle. The CDR3 nucleotides read TGTGCCAGCAGAACAGGTTGGGCCTATAATTCACCCCTCCACTTT. Encoded protein: CASRTGWAYNSPLHF.

The chain carries TRBV4-1 and TRBJ1-2, with D perhaps matching TRBD1 (6 bases). The CDR3 has 17 residues. Germline CDR1 MGHRA, CDR2 YSYEKL. Trimming left V 2 bases short and J 4 bases short, with 20 bases between. The CDR3 nucleotides read TGCGCCAGCAGCCAAACTCACTCCCCCGGACAGTCCTATGGCTACACCTTC. As protein: CASSQTHSPGQSYGYTF.

Comments on this clone: Germline is not matched at one junction end, which may reflect a read error. CDR3: CASSLSGINTGELFF. The CDR3 nucleotides read TGTGCTAGCAGCCTTAGCGGGATAAACACCGGGGAGCTGTTTTTT. The V gene is TRBV7-7, the J gene TRBJ2-2; 8 positions match TRBD2. The CDR3 contains 15 residues. The germline V gene has CDR1 SSHAT and CDR2 FNYEAQ (reference sequence).

V usage is TRBV5-1 and J usage is TRBJ2-7, with 9 bases matching TRBD1. After removal of 4 bases from V and 6 bases from J, the junction contained 5 bases not matched to a gene. CDR1 is SGHRS, CDR2 YFSETQ, per germline. CDR3 size: 13 residues. The CDR3 reads CASSPRQGGEQYF. The CDR3 nucleotides are TGCGCCAGCAGCCCCCGACAGGGGGGCGAGCAGTACTTC.

This sequence joins TRBV5-6 and TRBJ1-4, with 7 bases aligning to TRBD1. J gave up 0 bases and V 4 bases, and 9 bases lay outside the gene matches. The V gene's germline CDR1 is SGHDT and CDR2 YYEEEE. CDR3 length equals 17 residues. CDR3 residues: CASSRDRDPTTNEKLFF. In DNA form, the CDR3 reads TGTGCCAGCAGCCGCGACAGGGACCCAACAACTAATGAAAAACTGTTTTTT.

A single count supports this clone. In DNA form, the CDR3 reads TGTGCCAGCATCTCATTCCGGACAGGGCAGAATCTTGGCTACACCTTC. Encoded protein: CASISFRTGQNLGYTF. V and J are TRBV7-8 and TRBJ1-2; TRBD1 agrees at 8 bases. The V segment lost 7 bases and the J segment 7 bases; nucleotides outside the gene matches: 17. There are 16 residues in the CDR3. CDR1 and CDR2 from the germline V gene are SGHVS and FQNEAQ.

The V call is TRBV21-1, the J call TRBJ2-7; the table's TRBD2 call for D was not verified on the DNA. TRBV21-1 is a known pseudogene. The CDR3 loop spans 19 amino acids. CDR3 nucleotides: TGTGCCAGCAGCAAAGCGCTAGTTAGGAAAAGGAGTTCCTACTACGAGCAGTACTTC. Its protein is CASSKALVRKRSSYYEQYF.

The chain is built from TRBV29-1 and TRBJ2-1; TRBD1 agrees at 7 bases. The ends lost 3 bases at V and 8 bases at J; junction bases unmatched: 7. Germline CDR1 reads SQVTM; CDR2 reads ANQGSEA. This CDR3 is 13 amino acids long. The CDR3 is CSVEVPGGYEQFF. DNA of the CDR3: TGCAGCGTTGAGGTCCCAGGGGGTTATGAGCAGTTCTTC.

The CDR3 sequence: CASSPGTGSTDTQYF. The CDR3 DNA reads TGTGCCAGCAGCCCCGGGACAGGTAGCACAGATACGCAGTATTTT. V gene TRBV27 combines with J gene TRBJ2-3; 8 bases are shared with TRBD1. The V segment lost 6 bases and the J segment 0 bases; nucleotides outside the gene matches: 5. The germline CDR1 and CDR2 sequences are MNHEY and SMNVEV (reference sequence). CDR3 length: 15 amino acids.

The rearrangement joins TRBV29-1 to TRBJ2-3, with 8 bases lining up with TRBD2. Germline loops: CDR1 SQVTM, CDR2 ANQGSEA. The ends lost 7 bases at V and 4 bases at J; junction bases unmatched: 16. The CDR3 length is 16 residues. The CDR3 reads CSAVLGREGKPDTQYF. The DNA for the CDR3 is TGCAGCGCAGTATTGGGACGGGAGGGGAAGCCAGATACGCAGTATTTT.

The chain recombines TRBV5-1 with TRBJ2-7; D is unresolved. The CDR3 contains 13 residues. V gave up 0 bases and J gave up 0 bases, with 4 bases separating them. Looked up from germline, CDR1 is SGHRS and CDR2 is YFSETQ. The CDR3 coding sequence is TGCGCCAGCAGCTTGGCCTACTCCTACGAGCAGTACTTC. Amino acids: CASSLAYSYEQYF.

V gene TRBV5-6 combines with J gene TRBJ2-7; TRBD1 matches at 7 bases. The germline V gene encodes CDR1 SGHDT and CDR2 YYEEEE. The CDR3 spans 13 residues. The trim removed 5 bases at V and 2 bases at J, leaving 4 bases unmatched. The CDR3: CASSLTGTYEQYF. CDR3 DNA: TGTGCCAGCAGTCTGACAGGGACCTACGAGCAGTACTTC.

This sequence joins TRBV11-1 and TRBJ1-2; TRBD1 might be the D (6 bases). CDR1 and CDR2 from the germline V gene are SGHAT and FQDESV (reference sequence). This CDR3 is built from 16 residues. The germline V and J ends were trimmed by 6 bases and 4 bases, with 21 bases remaining between them. In DNA form, the CDR3 reads TGTGCCAGCAGTCACCTCAACAGGGACCGGGTCTATGGCTACACCTTC. Its protein product is CASSHLNRDRVYGYTF.

The J gene is TRBJ2-1, the V gene TRBV6-1, with 11 positions matching TRBD2. CDR3 length: 17 amino acids. Germline V lookup: CDR1 MNHNS, CDR2 SASEGT. V gave up 1 base and J gave up 8 bases; unmatched junction bases: 10. This CDR3 reads CASSEGGVAGGRDEQFF. CDR3 DNA: TGTGCCAGCAGTGAAGGGGGGGTAGCGGGAGGGCGGGATGAGCAGTTCTTC.

The chain has TRBV7-9 and TRBJ2-1; 7 nucleotides match TRBD2. The V gene end was trimmed by 2 bases and the J gene end by 5 bases; junction bases not matched to a gene: 6. Germline CDR1 SEHNR, CDR2 FQNEAQ (reference sequence). The CDR3 length is 15 residues. CDR3 loop: CASSLRGTNNNEQFF. In DNA, the CDR3 is TGTGCCAGCAGCTTAAGAGGGACTAACAACAATGAGCAGTTCTTC.

This clone was seen only a few times. The gene calls are TRBV5-4 and TRBJ2-2; D perhaps matches TRBD2 (5 bases). The CDR3 is made up of 15 amino acids. V shed 1 base and J shed 5 bases, with 12 bases lying between them. Germline-derived CDR1 and CDR2 are SGHNT and YYREEE (reference sequence). The CDR3 region has the DNA TGTGCCAGCAGCTTGATTGGGAGAGAAACCGGGGAGCTGTTTTTT. Translating it yields CASSLIGRETGELFF.

This rearrangement joins TRBV6-4 to TRBJ2-3; D is unclear. This CDR3 comprises 16 residues. CDR1 and CDR2 from the germline V gene are MRHNA and SNTAGT. The V end was cut by 5 bases, the J end by 3 bases, with 18 bases between. This chain's CDR3 is CASSPRYAEVTDTQYF. CDR3 bases: TGTGCCAGCAGTCCTCGTTATGCGGAAGTGACAGATACGCAGTATTTT.